Below, 28 T cell receptor beta chains from the same sample are listed, as sequenced in a study of immune evolution from preneoplasia to lung adenocarcinoma. Some clones are missing from TCRdb's copy, which holds only in-frame ones; the method was immunoSEQ multiplex PCR. The profile shows approximately 8,800 clones, 70% to 85% of them singletons. The specimen was FFPE minimally invasive lung adenocarcinoma tissue. All receptors derive from a donor of 70 years or more with lung adenocarcinoma.

This clone counts as medium-sized. This sequence joins TRBV7-9 and TRBJ2-1, with TRBD2 matching over 7 bases. The germline CDR1 and CDR2 sequences are SEHNR and FQNEAQ (reference sequence). The CDR3 totals 14 residues. Unmatched junction bases numbered 4, after V lost 2 bases and J lost 6 bases. CDR3 coding DNA: TGTGCCAGCAGCTTACTCTCGGGGGGCAATGAGCAGTTCTTC. This sequence encodes CASSLLSGGNEQFF.

CDR3 sequence: CASSSQGQGVTGELFF. CDR3 bases: TGCGCCAGCAGCTCCCAGGGACAGGGGGTCACCGGGGAGCTGTTTTTT. This sequence joins TRBV5-1 and TRBJ2-2, with 11 positions matching TRBD1. Germline V gives CDR1 SGHRS, CDR2 YFSETQ. This CDR3 is 16 amino acids long. The trim removed 3 bases at V and 4 bases at J, leaving 5 bases unmatched.

The CDR3 sequence is CAWGAFGRNTEAFF. CDR3 DNA: TGTGCCTGGGGCGCTTTCGGCAGGAACACTGAAGCTTTCTTT. J is TRBJ1-1 and V is TRBV30; no clear D gene. Per germline, CDR1 GTSNPN and CDR2 SVGIG (reference sequence). Trimming left V 5 bases short and J 1 base short, with 14 bases between. The CDR3 contains 14 residues.

This clone appeared a few times. This chain links TRBV5-1 with TRBJ1-3; D gene unclear. Germline lookup yields CDR1 SGHRS and CDR2 YFSETQ. V shed 5 bases and J shed 1 base, with 10 bases lying between them. The CDR3 spans 14 residues. CDR3 sequence: CASSRESSGNTIYF. In DNA form, the CDR3 reads TGCGCCAGCAGTCGAGAATCTTCTGGAAACACCATATATTTT.

In this sample, this clone turned up a few times. CDR3 DNA sequence: TGTGCCAGTAGTATCGTACTAGCGGGGGCAGATACGCAGTATTTT. Protein: CASSIVLAGADTQYF. This chain joins TRBV19 and TRBJ2-3; 11 bases match TRBD2. Germline CDR1 is LNHDA and CDR2 is SQIVND (reference sequence). J gave up 4 bases and V 3 bases, and 3 bases lay outside the gene matches. The length of the CDR3 is 15 residues.

By proportion, this clone is medium-sized. The chain has TRBV27 and TRBJ2-3; D not certain. The CDR3 has 11 residues. Looked up from germline, CDR1 is MNHEY and CDR2 is SMNVEV (reference sequence). V lost 5 bases and J lost 2, with 2 bases in between. CDR3 protein: CASSDTDTQYF. In nucleotides, the CDR3 is TGTGCCAGCAGTGACACAGATACGCAGTATTTT.

V usage is TRBV4-1 and J usage is TRBJ1-4, with D possibly matching TRBD1 (6 bases). V gave up 2 bases and J gave up 2 bases, with 15 bases separating them. CDR1 and CDR2 (germline): MGHRA, YSYEKL. This CDR3 contains 17 residues. The CDR3 region has the DNA TGCGCCAGCAGCCAACAAGAACGGACAGCCACTAATGAAAAACTGTTTTTT. Encoded protein: CASSQQERTATNEKLFF.

The V call is TRBV7-2, the J call TRBJ2-5, with D hard to call. The V end lost 4 bases, the J end lost 4 bases, and 10 bases lay between the germline ends. From germline, CDR1 is SGHTA and CDR2 FQGNSA. The CDR3 covers 13 residues. CDR3 loop: CASSSMRRETQYF. CDR3 DNA sequence: TGTGCCAGCAGCTCCATGAGGAGAGAGACCCAGTACTTC.

V usage is TRBV9 and J usage is TRBJ2-3; D is unclear. Between the trimmed V and J ends, which lost 0 bases and 5 bases, there was a span of 7 bases. CDR1 and CDR2 (germline): SGDLS, YYNGEE. This CDR3 has 13 amino acids. The CDR3 nucleotides are TGTGCCAGCAGCGTAGAGGGATTAGATACGCAGTATTTT. The encoded protein is CASSVEGLDTQYF.

This sequence joins TRBV5-8 and TRBJ1-1, with TRBD1 matching 7 bases. The CDR3 totals 16 residues. CDR1 is SGHTS, CDR2 YDEGEE, per germline. The junction had 8 bases not matched to a gene; V was cut back by 1 base and J by 2 bases. This chain's CDR3 is CASSLKFGTVNTEAFF. In nucleotides, the CDR3 is TGTGCCAGCAGCTTGAAATTCGGGACAGTCAACACTGAAGCTTTCTTT.

The chain is built from TRBV9 and TRBJ2-5, with TRBD1 matching 8 bases. V lost 0 bases, J lost 4 bases, and 5 bases stayed unmatched. The length of the CDR3 is 15 residues. The germline V gene has CDR1 SGDLS and CDR2 YYNGEE. CDR3 nucleotides: TGTGCCAGCAGCGTAGAGCAGGGGGCTGGAGAGACCCAGTACTTC. Translated, it gives CASSVEQGAGETQYF. The full variable domain, rest sourced from reference TRBV9 and TRBJ2-5, is DSGVTQTPKHLITATGQRVTLRCSPRSGDLSVYWYQQSLDQGLQFLIQYYNGEERAKGNILERFSAQQFPDLHSELNLSSLELGDSALYFCASSVEQGAGETQYFGPGTRLLVL.

This clone has just a few counts. The rearrangement uses TRBV9 and TRBJ2-7; TRBD2 agrees at 9 bases. The CDR3 covers 15 residues. The J segment lost 5 bases and the V segment lost 3 bases, leaving 9 bases of the junction unmatched. The germline CDR1 and CDR2 sequences are SGDLS and YYNGEE. CDR3 residues: CASSAPGLASNEQYF. As DNA, the CDR3 is TGTGCCAGCAGCGCGCCCGGACTAGCGAGCAACGAGCAGTACTTC.

V gene TRBV11-2 combines with J gene TRBJ2-5; 12 nucleotides align to TRBD2. The CDR3 has 17 residues. Losses at the gene ends were 1 base for V and 4 bases for J; bases not matched to a gene: 7. Germline-derived CDR1 and CDR2 are SGHAT and FQNNGV. CDR3 in amino acids: CASSLVPTSGRGETQYF. The CDR3 DNA sequence: TGTGCCAGCAGCTTAGTCCCGACTAGCGGGAGAGGAGAGACCCAGTACTTC. Supplemented by reference TRBV11-2 and TRBJ2-5, the full variable domain reads EAGVAQSPRYKIIEKRQSVAFWCNPISGHATLYWYQQILGQGPKLLIQFQNNGVVDDSQLPKDRFSAERLKGVDSTLKIQPAKLEDSAVYLCASSLVPTSGRGETQYFGPGTRLLVL.

The chain employs TRBV29-1 and TRBJ1-1; a weak D match, TRBD1 (5 bases). Germline CDR1 reads SQVTM; CDR2 reads ANQGSEA. V dropped 3 bases and J dropped 5 bases, with 13 bases sitting between them. The length of the CDR3 is 13 residues. The CDR3 is CSVEVVEGTEAFF. The CDR3 nucleotides read TGCAGCGTTGAGGTAGTGGAGGGGACTGAAGCTTTCTTT.

This chain uses TRBV6-1 with TRBJ2-7, with 11 nucleotides matching TRBD1. J gave up 11 bases and V 0 bases, and 6 bases lay outside the gene matches. The CDR3 runs to 14 residues. Germline V gene sequence: CDR1 MNHNS, CDR2 SASEGT. The chain's CDR3 is CASSEALGTGGEYF. CDR3 coding DNA: TGTGCCAGCAGTGAAGCCCTAGGGACAGGGGGGGAGTACTTC.

The chain carries TRBV28 and TRBJ1-5, with D unresolved. V lost 7 bases, J lost 6 bases, and 19 bases lay in between. Germline V gene data show CDR1 as MDHEN and CDR2 as SYDVKM. CDR3 length: 15 amino acids. The CDR3 DNA sequence: TGTGCCAGCAAAGGTTCGAAGGCATTCGGTCAGCCCCAGCATTTT. It translates to CASKGSKAFGQPQHF.

The rearrangement joins TRBV5-4 to TRBJ2-2; D unclear. The CDR3 is 14 residues long. V was pared by 2 bases and J by 1 base, with 6 bases between. Germline V gene sequence: CDR1 SGHNT, CDR2 YYREEE (reference sequence). CDR3 sequence: CASSLTENTGELFF. Here the CDR3 DNA reads TGTGCCAGCAGCTTAACGGAGAACACCGGGGAGCTGTTTTTT.

This chain joins TRBV6-1 and TRBJ1-2, with TRBD1 matching 8 bases. This CDR3 comprises 11 residues. Losses at the gene ends were 11 bases for V and 8 bases for J; bases not matched to a gene: 7. The V gene's germline CDR1 is MNHNS and CDR2 SASEGT. The CDR3 loop reads CAASPGGGYTF. CDR3 coding DNA: TGTGCCGCCTCACCAGGGGGCGGCTACACCTTC.

V gene TRBV19 combines with J gene TRBJ1-1; D unclear. Germline V gene sequence: CDR1 LNHDA, CDR2 SQIVND (reference sequence). The CDR3 length is 12 residues. V lost 3 bases, J lost 9 bases, and 11 bases lay in between. In DNA, the CDR3 is TGTGCCAGTAGTATTACGGGGAGTCAAGCTTTCTTT. Translation: CASSITGSQAFF.

The chain is built from TRBV6-5 and TRBJ2-7; 9 nucleotides line up with TRBD2. The CDR3 spans 15 residues. J gave up 0 bases and V 2 bases, and 2 bases lay outside the gene matches. Per germline, CDR1 MNHEY and CDR2 SVGAGI. The CDR3: CASSYLAGSSYEQYF. CDR3 in DNA: TGTGCCAGCAGTTACCTAGCGGGGAGCTCCTACGAGCAGTACTTC.

This clone was counted between two and nine times. The CDR3 bases are TGTGCCAGCAGCCCCCGGGACAGCACCTACGAGCAGTACTTC. This codes for CASSPRDSTYEQYF. V usage is TRBV5-8 and J usage is TRBJ2-7, with 7 nucleotides matching TRBD1. V gave up 4 bases and J gave up 2 bases; unmatched junction bases: 6. There are 14 residues in the CDR3. Germline V gene lookup returns CDR1 SGHTS and CDR2 YDEGEE.

Written as DNA, the CDR3 is TGTGCCAGCAGCTTTACTCCGGACTACGGAGCTAACTATGGCTACACCTTC. Translating gives CASSFTPDYGANYGYTF. This chain connects TRBV5-5 to TRBJ1-2, with D hard to call. CDR3 length equals 17 residues. V dropped 2 bases and J dropped 0 bases, with 17 bases sitting between them. CDR1 SGHKS and CDR2 YYEKEE come from the germline V gene (reference sequence).

The V gene is TRBV7-9, the J gene TRBJ2-2; a possible D gene is TRBD1 (5 bases). V lost 4 bases, J lost 7 bases, and 16 bases lay in between. This CDR3 contains 15 residues. Per germline, CDR1 SEHNR and CDR2 FQNEAQ (reference sequence). CDR3 bases: TGTGCCAGCAGCTCCCCGCAGGGTTTGGGCGGGGAGCTGTTTTTT. It codes for CASSSPQGLGGELFF.

This clone was counted only a few times. The chain joins TRBV9 to TRBJ2-3, with D unresolved. V lost 0 bases to trimming and J lost 4 bases, with 3 bases between them. This CDR3 has 12 residues. CDR1 SGDLS and CDR2 YYNGEE come from the germline V gene. The CDR3: CASSVGADTQYF. DNA of the CDR3: TGTGCCAGCAGCGTAGGCGCAGATACGCAGTATTTT.

The J gene is TRBJ2-7, the V gene TRBV5-5; 12 nucleotides line up with TRBD2. Germline CDR1 and CDR2: SGHKS and YYEKEE (reference sequence). Unmatched junction bases numbered 4, after V lost 3 bases and J lost 3 bases. The CDR3 length is 15 residues. Here the CDR3 DNA reads TGTGCCAGCAGCTCGGGACTAGCGGGCCTCTACGAGCAGTACTTC. This sequence encodes CASSSGLAGLYEQYF.

This sequence joins TRBV5-6 and TRBJ1-2; TRBD1 matches 7 bases. The J segment lost 2 bases and the V segment lost 4 bases, leaving 8 bases of the junction unmatched. Germline assignment: CDR1 SGHDT and CDR2 YYEEEE. The CDR3 extends over 15 amino acids. CDR3 protein: CASSPPWDSNYGYTF. The CDR3 coding sequence is TGTGCCAGCAGCCCGCCCTGGGACAGCAACTATGGCTACACCTTC.

The chain has TRBV19 and TRBJ2-7; D is unclear. Trimming pared 3 bases from V and 5 bases from J, leaving 11 bases between. Germline V gene sequence: CDR1 LNHDA, CDR2 SQIVND (reference sequence). The CDR3 extends over 13 amino acids. Here the CDR3 reads CASSIFGENEQYF. The CDR3 nucleotides read TGTGCCAGTAGTATCTTTGGGGAAAACGAGCAGTACTTC.

This clone showed up just once. The chain uses TRBV5-6 and TRBJ2-1, with 7 nucleotides matching TRBD2. Germline V gene data show CDR1 as SGHDT and CDR2 as YYEEEE. The CDR3 totals 17 residues. The V and J ends lost 1 base and 0 bases, in that order; junction bases with no gene match: 7. CDR3 coding DNA: TGTGCCAGCAGCTTGCTTTTGCGGGAGAGCTCCTACAATGAGCAGTTCTTC. This gives the protein CASSLLLRESSYNEQFF.